This TCR beta chain was retrieved from a study of cytomegalovirus exposure and HLA in healthy donors. Overall study results and limits: Across donors, sequencing depth was assumed by presence/absence analyses to be roughly uniform. Further analysis was carried out later, and it showed several of the most significant clusters appearing linked to common viral pathogens.

With regard to this clone: Its antigen is as yet unknown.

The PCR used 60 Vbeta and 13 Jbeta primers. Profiling relied on immunoSEQ multiplex PCR, and the TCRdb table lists in-frame clones only, not all of them. The table records 100,000 to 150,000 clones, 17% of them present only once. In nominal health when sampled, donors likely had unrecorded immune exposures nonetheless. CDR1 and CDR2 from the germline V gene are SGHRS and YFSETQ. Trimming left V 3 bases short and J 0 bases short, with 12 bases between. The CDR3 spans 16 residues. The rearrangement links TRBV5-1 to TRBJ2-2, with D perhaps matching TRBD1 (6 bases). The sequenced material came from PBMCs. This sequence originates from a female donor in good health and CMV-seropositive. The CDR3 region has the DNA TGCGCCAGCAGCTCCGGACAGCTCGCGAACACCGGGGAGCTGTTTTTT. Amino acids: CASSSGQLANTGELFF.